This T cell receptor beta chain came from a study of metastatic and nonmetastatic thyroid tumors. Concerning this clone: Its antigen remains unknown.

The V gene lost 0 bases and the J gene lost 2 bases, with 10 bases spanning the gap. Germline V gene lookup returns CDR1 SGHAT and CDR2 FQNNGV. This CDR3 region has 15 residues. Authors' data handling: In papillary thyroid cancer, a distant-metastasis classifier was built using CDR3 differences across clinicopathological groups. TCRdb re-clonotyped the PCR reads via MiXCR. The V and J calls shown here were made by TCRdb, not taken from the authors' results. Found here are tens of thousands of clones, just under 30% of them singletons; the top ten hold roughly 15%. Thyroid surgery took place with no prior treatment in any patient. Notes on the study in general: Reportedly, malignant thyroid tumors had significantly higher TCR beta diversity than benign nodules, in blood and tumor.

The material sequenced was blood. The sequence derives from a female donor with papillary thyroid cancer or a benign thyroid nodule (not recorded which). Some clones in this sample may be carry-over from other donors' samples. This chain connects TRBV11-2 to TRBJ1-2; D gene ambiguous. The DNA of the CDR3 is TGTGCCAGCAGCTTAGATCTCTCGGTCAACTATGGCTACACCTTC. Its protein product is CASSLDLSVNYGYTF. Drawing the rest from reference TRBV11-2 and TRBJ1-2, the complete variable domain is EAGVAQSPRYKIIEKRQSVAFWCNPISGHATLYWYQQILGQGPKLLIQFQNNGVVDDSQLPKDRFSAERLKGVDSTLKIQPAKLEDSAVYLCASSLDLSVNYGYTFGSGTRLTVV.